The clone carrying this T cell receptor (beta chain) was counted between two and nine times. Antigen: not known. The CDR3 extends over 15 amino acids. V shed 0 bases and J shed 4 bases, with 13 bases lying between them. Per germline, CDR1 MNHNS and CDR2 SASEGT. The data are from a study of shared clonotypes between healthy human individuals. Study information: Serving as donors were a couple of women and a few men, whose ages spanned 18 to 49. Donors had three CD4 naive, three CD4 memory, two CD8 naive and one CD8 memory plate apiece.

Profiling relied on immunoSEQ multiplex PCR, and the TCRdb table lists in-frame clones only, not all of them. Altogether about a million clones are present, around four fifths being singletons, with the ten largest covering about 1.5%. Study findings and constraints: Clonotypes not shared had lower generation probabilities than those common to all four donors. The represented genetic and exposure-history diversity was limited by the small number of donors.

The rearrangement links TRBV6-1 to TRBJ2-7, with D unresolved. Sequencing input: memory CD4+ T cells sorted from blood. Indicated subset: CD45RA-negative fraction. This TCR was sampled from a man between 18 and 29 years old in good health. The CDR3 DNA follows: TGTGCCAGCAGTGAAGCAACGGAGAGGTGGTACGAGCAGTACTTC. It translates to CASSEATERWYEQYF.